One and the same sample provided the 30 T cell receptor beta chains below, sequenced in a study of graft-versus-host responses after intestinal transplantation. The method was immunoSEQ multiplex PCR; TCRdb's version includes in-frame clones alone and lacks a portion of them. The repertoire includes roughly 13,000 clones, about four fifths of them detected once, and roughly 9% sits in the top ten. This specimen was PBMCs, taken roughly 310 days after intestinal transplant. These receptors were taken from a human patient who received an intestinal transplant, so some T cells may come from the graft donor.

CDR3 loop: CASSVQGEDEKLFF. The CDR3 region has the DNA TGTGCCAGCAGTGTTCAGGGAGAGGATGAAAAACTGTTTTTT. The chain has TRBV2 and TRBJ1-4; D may be TRBD1 (5 bases). CDR3 size: 14 residues. V was pared by 4 bases and J by 6 bases, with 12 bases between. Germline assignment: CDR1 SNHLY and CDR2 FYNNEI. The whole variable domain, filled in from reference TRBV2 and TRBJ1-4, reads EPEVTQTPSHQVTQMGQEVILRCVPISNHLYFYWYRQILGQKVEFLVSFYNNEISEKSEIFDDQFSVERPDGSNFTLKIRSTKLEDSAMYFCASSVQGEDEKLFFGSGTQLSVL.

This clone is medium-sized (0.01 to 0.1%) in the sample. This sequence joins TRBV7-9 and TRBJ1-2; D gene ambiguous. Per the germline V gene, CDR1 is SEHNR and CDR2 is FQNEAQ (reference sequence). The V and J ends lost 0 bases and 4 bases respectively, with 6 bases between them. The CDR3 loop spans 13 amino acids. Here the CDR3 DNA reads TGTGCCAGCAGCTTAGCAGCTTTCTATGGCTACACCTTC. This gives the protein CASSLAAFYGYTF.

CDR3 DNA sequence: TGTGCCAGCAGCCTGGGCGTAGCGGGGAACCAAGAGACCCAGTACTTC. Its translation: CASSLGVAGNQETQYF. The chain carries TRBV5-8 and TRBJ2-5; 8 nucleotides match TRBD2. In germline, CDR1 is SGHTS, CDR2 YDEGEE. The CDR3 contains 16 residues. Trimming removed 4 bases from V and 0 bases from J; junction bases left unmatched: 8.

This rearrangement joins TRBV10-3 to TRBJ2-3; 10 bases fit TRBD2. Germline loops: CDR1 ENHRY, CDR2 SYGVKD. This CDR3 comprises 16 residues. Trimming took 6 bases from V and 2 from J; bases not matched to a gene: 8. CDR3 in amino acids: CAIRKREGLDTDTQYF. The CDR3 DNA follows: TGTGCCATCAGAAAGCGGGAGGGCCTGGACACAGATACGCAGTATTTT.

The genes are TRBV11-3 and TRBJ2-7; TRBD2 matches at 7 bases. CDR3 length: 12 amino acids. V lost 5 bases to trimming and J lost 7 bases; unmatched junction nucleotides: 5. CDR1 and CDR2 from the germline V gene are SGHNT and YENEEA. The CDR3 loop is CASSGTTGEQYF. The CDR3 nucleotides are TGTGCCAGCAGCGGGACTACGGGGGAGCAGTACTTC. Combining the CDR3 with reference TRBV11-3 and TRBJ2-7 gives the whole variable domain EAGVVQSPRYKIIEKKQPVAFWCNPISGHNTLYWYLQNLGQGPELLIRYENEEAVDDSQLPKDRFSAERLKGVDSTLKIQPAELGDSAVYLCASSGTTGEQYFGPGTRLTVT.

The rearrangement joins TRBV9 to TRBJ2-5; D ambiguous. Germline CDR1 SGDLS, CDR2 YYNGEE. V shed 2 bases and J shed 1 base, with 12 bases lying between them. The CDR3 runs 15 residues. The CDR3 region is CASSVGNPTQETQYF. The CDR3 nucleotides are TGTGCCAGCAGCGTGGGGAATCCTACCCAAGAGACCCAGTACTTC.

In regard to this clone: Compared with germline, one end of the junction differs, possibly owing to a read error. This chain joins TRBV7-7 and TRBJ2-5; 7 nucleotides line up with TRBD1. This CDR3 comprises 13 residues. Germline V gene sequence: CDR1 SSHAT, CDR2 FNYEAQ (reference sequence). The CDR3 loop reads CASSLDRDETQYF. In nucleotides, the CDR3 is TGTGCTAGCAGCTTAGACAGGGATGAGACCCAGTACTTC.

The chain carries TRBV19 and TRBJ1-2; maybe TRBD1 (6 bases). The germline V and J ends were trimmed by 4 bases and 4 bases, with 7 bases remaining between them. This CDR3 has 12 amino acids. Germline V gives CDR1 LNHDA, CDR2 SQIVND (reference sequence). The CDR3 coding sequence is TGTGCCAGTAGTAAAGGGGGCTATGGCTACACCTTC. Amino acid sequence: CASSKGGYGYTF.

V and J are TRBV6-6 and TRBJ2-5, with D tentatively TRBD1 or TRBD2 (5 bases each). V dropped 2 bases and J dropped 4 bases, with 14 bases sitting between them. The germline V gene encodes CDR1 MNHNY and CDR2 SVGAGI (reference sequence). The CDR3 spans 15 residues. This chain's CDR3 is CASSYHGWGLETQYF. The CDR3 nucleotides are TGTGCCAGCAGTTACCACGGGTGGGGGTTAGAGACCCAGTACTTC.

The V and J genes are TRBV11-2 and TRBJ2-7; D is undetermined. V dropped 1 base and J dropped 7 bases, with 8 bases sitting between them. The CDR3 has 12 residues. CDR1 and CDR2 from the germline V gene are SGHAT and FQNNGV. The chain's CDR3 is CASSLVEVEQYF. CDR3 sequence (DNA): TGTGCCAGCAGCTTAGTCGAGGTGGAGCAGTACTTC.

The rearrangement uses TRBV4-3 and TRBJ2-7; tentative D call: TRBD1 (7 bases). The length of the CDR3 is 15 residues. Germline V gives CDR1 LGHNA, CDR2 YSLEER. V was cut by 0 bases and J by 4 bases, with 13 bases left in between. The CDR3 here is CASSQDGGGLYEQYF. The CDR3 DNA is TGCGCCAGCAGCCAAGATGGAGGGGGCCTTTACGAGCAGTACTTC.

The chain links TRBV7-9 to TRBJ2-7; D not resolved. The germline gives CDR1 SEHNR, CDR2 FQNEAQ (reference sequence). V shed 5 bases and J shed 0 bases, with 17 bases lying between them. The CDR3 is made up of 16 amino acids. CDR3 sequence reads: CASSQHSGDNSYEQYF. DNA of the CDR3: TGTGCCAGCAGCCAACACTCCGGAGACAACTCCTACGAGCAGTACTTC.

V is TRBV5-1 and J is TRBJ1-6; a weak D match, TRBD1 (5 bases). Trimming took off 0 bases at V and 5 bases at J, with 9 bases between the two ends. Germline lookup yields CDR1 SGHRS and CDR2 YFSETQ. The CDR3 is made up of 15 amino acids. This CDR3 reads CASSLGRANNSPLHF. For the CDR3, the DNA is TGCGCCAGCAGCTTGGGCAGGGCCAATAATTCACCCCTCCACTTT.

This clone has a handful of counts. This sequence joins TRBV6-5 and TRBJ1-1, with D possibly matching TRBD1 (5 bases). CDR1 and CDR2 (germline): MNHEY, SVGAGI. The CDR3 totals 15 residues. The ends were cut back, 6 bases at V and 0 bases at J, with 14 bases in the middle. As DNA, the CDR3 is TGTGCCAGCAGCGACAGAAGGCCTCTGAACACTGAAGCTTTCTTT. Translation gives CASSDRRPLNTEAFF.

The chain links TRBV21-1 to TRBJ2-2; the table calls TRBD2, which could not be checked here. TRBV21-1 is labeled a pseudogene. The CDR3 loop spans 16 amino acids. The CDR3 nucleotides are TGTGCCAGCAGCAAACACGGAGGTAGGAACACCGGGGAGCTGTTTTTT. This encodes CASSKHGGRNTGELFF.

V is TRBV27 and J is TRBJ2-1; 8 positions match TRBD1. CDR3 length: 18 residues. V shed 5 bases, J shed 2 bases, and the junction held 14 bases outside the gene matches. Germline CDR1 MNHEY, CDR2 SMNVEV (reference sequence). CDR3 nucleotide sequence: TGTGCCAGCAGTACCGGGACAGGCAATCCCACAACCTACAATGAGCAGTTCTTC. Translation gives CASSTGTGNPTTYNEQFF.

The chain employs TRBV27 and TRBJ2-1, with 7 positions matching TRBD1. The V gene end was trimmed by 5 bases and the J gene end by 2 bases; junction bases not matched to a gene: 9. Germline-derived CDR1 and CDR2 are MNHEY and SMNVEV (reference sequence). The CDR3 runs to 16 residues. The CDR3 sequence: CASSSLWQGAYNEQFF. The CDR3 coding sequence is TGTGCCAGCAGTAGTTTATGGCAGGGGGCCTACAATGAGCAGTTCTTC.

The rearrangement uses TRBV25-1 and TRBJ1-3; D unclear. The germline V and J ends were trimmed by 2 bases and 4 bases, with 6 bases remaining between them. Germline V gene data show CDR1 as MGHDK and CDR2 as SYGVNS. The CDR3 has 13 amino acids. This chain's CDR3 is CASSEIGGNTIYF. In DNA, the CDR3 is TGTGCCAGCAGTGAAATAGGAGGAAACACCATATATTTT.

This clone was counted a few times. V usage is TRBV2 and J usage is TRBJ2-7; the D is unclear. The V gene's germline CDR1 is SNHLY and CDR2 FYNNEI. This CDR3 is built from 10 residues. V dropped 8 bases and J dropped 6 bases, with 8 bases sitting between them. DNA for the CDR3: TGTGCCAGCGCACCGGGCGAGCAGTACTTC. Amino acid sequence: CASAPGEQYF.

The rearrangement joins TRBV18 to TRBJ1-1; no clear D. CDR3 size: 13 residues. V lost 5 bases, J lost 4 bases, and 11 bases lay in between. Germline CDR1 is KGHSH and CDR2 is LQKENI. The CDR3 DNA reads TGTGCCAGCTCATTAAACATGGGCACTGAAGCTTTCTTT. Amino acid sequence: CASSLNMGTEAFF.

The V and J genes are TRBV10-3 and TRBJ2-7; 8 bases align to TRBD1. Germline-derived CDR1 and CDR2 are ENHRY and SYGVKD. The CDR3 totals 13 residues. V trimming: 10 bases; J trimming: 1 base; junction bases outside the gene matches: 6. The CDR3 DNA reads TGTGCCACCGGAGGACAGGGTTCCTACGAGCAGTACTTC. Its protein is CATGGQGSYEQYF.

This chain connects TRBV7-8 to TRBJ1-2; possible D gene TRBD1, 6 bases. The ends were cut back, 0 bases at V and 8 bases at J, with 10 bases in the middle. The germline CDR1 and CDR2 sequences are SGHVS and FQNEAQ. CDR3 length: 13 residues. CDR3 protein: CASSLAGGQGYTF. For the CDR3, the DNA is TGTGCCAGCAGCTTAGCGGGGGGCCAAGGCTACACCTTC.

V gene TRBV7-9 combines with J gene TRBJ2-7, with TRBD1 matching over 8 bases. The CDR3 runs to 18 residues. V dropped 1 base and J dropped 0; count of bases not matched to a gene: 11. Germline-derived CDR1 and CDR2 are SEHNR and FQNEAQ (reference sequence). The CDR3 region is CASSLGGTGRRSSYEQYF. DNA for the CDR3: TGTGCCAGCAGCTTAGGGGGGACAGGCCGAAGGAGCTCCTACGAGCAGTACTTC.

The chain employs TRBV19 and TRBJ1-5, with D perhaps matching TRBD1 (5 bases). This CDR3 spans 16 amino acids. CDR1 and CDR2 (germline): LNHDA, SQIVND (reference sequence). The ends were cut back, 3 bases at V and 3 bases at J, with 15 bases in the middle. In DNA, the CDR3 is TGTGCCAGTAGTATCGGGACCTTCAGGAACAATCAGCCCCAGCATTTT. It encodes CASSIGTFRNNQPQHF.

The rearrangement uses TRBV29-1 and TRBJ2-4, with a possible D match to TRBD1 (5 bases). Trimming pared 4 bases from V and 0 bases from J, leaving 7 bases between. Germline V gene sequence: CDR1 SQVTM, CDR2 ANQGSEA. CDR3 length: 13 residues. In DNA, the CDR3 is TGCAGCGTTGTCACAGGAGCCAAAAACATTCAGTACTTC. Translating it yields CSVVTGAKNIQYF.

A single count supports this clone. The genes are TRBV30 and TRBJ2-7; TRBD2 might be the D (5 bases). This CDR3 is 12 amino acids long. The V and J ends lost 5 bases and 4 bases respectively, with 12 bases between them. Germline loops: CDR1 GTSNPN, CDR2 SVGIG (reference sequence). This chain's CDR3 is CAWGTRRYEQYF. The CDR3 nucleotides are TGTGCCTGGGGAACTAGGAGATACGAGCAGTACTTC.

The gene calls are TRBV5-1 and TRBJ2-7, with D hard to call. The germline CDR1 and CDR2 sequences are SGHRS and YFSETQ. The CDR3 is 12 amino acids. Trimming left V 0 bases short and J 3 bases short, with 4 bases between. CDR3 sequence: CASSLDNYEQYF. The CDR3 DNA follows: TGCGCCAGCAGCTTGGACAACTACGAGCAGTACTTC.

This chain joins TRBV5-1 and TRBJ2-2, with 11 bases fitting TRBD2. The CDR3 consists of 16 residues. J gave up 5 bases and V 7 bases, and 10 bases lay outside the gene matches. The germline CDR1 and CDR2 sequences are SGHRS and YFSETQ. The CDR3 sequence: CASGTSGSGGTGELFF. The CDR3 DNA sequence: TGCGCCAGCGGAACTAGCGGGAGCGGTGGAACCGGGGAGCTGTTTTTT.

The V gene is TRBV7-8, the J gene TRBJ2-7; TRBD1 aligns across 7 bases. The germline CDR1 and CDR2 sequences are SGHVS and FQNEAQ. V lost 4 bases and J lost 2; bases outside the gene matches: 5. This CDR3 has 14 residues. The CDR3 DNA reads TGTGCCAGCAGCTCAGACAGGGTAACCTACGAGCAGTACTTC. Translated: CASSSDRVTYEQYF.

The genes are TRBV11-2 and TRBJ2-7; TRBD1 matches 8 bases. Losses at the gene ends were 7 bases for V and 7 bases for J; bases not matched to a gene: 9. The germline V gene has CDR1 SGHAT and CDR2 FQNNGV. CDR3 length equals 13 residues. The CDR3: CASTLTGAREQYF. The CDR3 bases are TGTGCCAGCACCCTGACAGGGGCAAGGGAGCAGTACTTC.